Listed below are T cell receptor beta chains from one sample, sequenced in a study of T cell responses to AZD1222 COVID-19 vaccine. Libraries were prepared by immunoSEQ multiplex PCR; TCRdb keeps only in-frame clonotypes and omits some of them. The table records 100,000 to 140,000 clones, 89% of them present only once. The material was peripheral blood, obtained on day 0 of AZD1222 vaccination. The receptors were gathered from an adult in good health. The conserved cysteine and the conserved F or W are not part of the CDR3 here. Fields, in order: CDR3 protein, J gene, V gene.

ASSQRGSHLEAF	TRBJ1-1	TRBV3-1/TRBV3-2
ASSSGTSVAYEQY	TRBJ2-7	TRBV7-9
ASSLGTSESVQY	TRBJ2-7	TRBV5-1
AIKEEGGNSPLH	TRBJ1-6	TRBV10-3
ASSSQQGDEQF	TRBJ2-1	TRBV28
SARGGTGELF	TRBJ2-2	TRBV29-1
ASSLYISVYNEQF	TRBJ2-1	TRBV11-2
AWSVPGDSNQPQH	TRBJ1-5	TRBV30
AISELRQETQY	TRBJ2-5	TRBV10-3
AWSPNLGNQPQH	TRBJ1-5	TRBV30
ASSFRTASSYEQY	TRBJ2-7	TRBV13
ASSLLRLADSYEQY	TRBJ2-7	TRBV7-2
ASTPVGTANTGELF	TRBJ2-2	TRBV28
ASTFTKNYGYT	TRBJ1-2	TRBV19
ATSRDLTSVPGELF	TRBJ2-2	TRBV15
ASRLTGPNYGYT	TRBJ1-2	TRBV28
ASSQSDWGTADTQY	TRBJ2-3	TRBV3-1/TRBV3-2
ATSDFSYWGGETQY	TRBJ2-5	TRBV24-1
ASSIAPGGVYGYT	TRBJ1-2	TRBV7-3
ASSVEEGSGNTIY	TRBJ1-3	TRBV9
AWSKGPSYEQY	TRBJ2-7	TRBV30
ASTYTDTQY	TRBJ2-3	TRBV21-1
ASSIEVDYGYT	TRBJ1-2	TRBV5-1
SVAGSGANVLT	TRBJ2-6	TRBV29-1
ASRAGQLNSPLH	TRBJ1-6	TRBV7-2
ASSHDRGSEAF	TRBJ1-1	TRBV18
ASSRLANTEAF	TRBJ1-1	TRBV6-2/TRBV6-3
ASSYGGVAF	TRBJ1-1	TRBV6-5
ASSVADSSSYEQY	TRBJ2-7	TRBV9
ASGPSGVGTEAF	TRBJ1-1	TRBV12-5
ASSLGQGPDTQY	TRBJ2-3	TRBV7-2
ARSSHGLAGGHEQY	TRBJ2-7	TRBV5-3
ASSTLGSSYNEQF	TRBJ2-1	TRBV7-9
ASSLRQGNEKLF	TRBJ1-4	TRBV7-9
ASSRLAGEQF	TRBJ2-1	TRBV19
ASSIGTTNTGELF	TRBJ2-2	TRBV9
ASSPVSGPTNEKLF	TRBJ1-4	TRBV5-1
AWNLGLSNQPQH	TRBJ1-5	TRBV30
ASSQGGTGANVLT	TRBJ2-6	TRBV4-1
ASSQVEPQSTPYEQY	TRBJ2-7	TRBV4-3
ASSPQILDGEQF	TRBJ2-1	TRBV14
ASSLYTGAMNTEAF	TRBJ1-1	TRBV28
ASRTDYEQY	TRBJ2-7	TRBV28
ASSPRTGLYNEKLF	TRBJ1-4	TRBV28
ASSQAGVRGFGYT	TRBJ1-2	TRBV14
ASSYSWAGGWETQY	TRBJ2-5	TRBV6-5